Below, 28 T cell receptor beta chains from the same sample are listed, as sequenced in a study of blood T cell repertoires in COVID-19. Profiled with immunoSEQ multiplex PCR; TCRdb holds only in-frame clones, not every one. The sample holds around 100,000 clones, around four fifths seen once. Sequenced material: peripheral blood. The receptors originated from a man aged 35 to 55 with active or convalescent COVID-19.

This rearrangement joins TRBV5-1 to TRBJ2-7, with 9 bases lining up with TRBD1. Germline CDR1 SGHRS, CDR2 YFSETQ. The CDR3 spans 14 residues. V gave up 4 bases and J gave up 6 bases; unmatched junction bases: 8. The CDR3 is CASSGGTGRVEQYF. The DNA of the CDR3 is TGCGCCAGCAGCGGGGGGACAGGGAGGGTCGAGCAGTACTTC.

This clone was seen a single time. The chain couples TRBV11-3 to TRBJ2-7; 13 positions match TRBD2. Germline CDR1 is SGHNT and CDR2 is YENEEA. The CDR3 covers 18 residues. J was trimmed by 0 bases and V by 5 bases; bases with no gene match: 10. For the CDR3, the DNA is TGTGCCAGCAGCACAAGGACTAGCGGGGGCTATAGCTCCTACGAGCAGTACTTC. It is translated as CASSTRTSGGYSSYEQYF.

The V gene is TRBV5-4, the J gene TRBJ2-3, with D perhaps matching TRBD2 (5 bases). Deletions cut 0 bases from V and 5 bases from J, with 10 bases between. There are 14 residues in the CDR3. The V gene's germline CDR1 is SGHNT and CDR2 YYREEE (reference sequence). CDR3 coding DNA: TGTGCCAGCAGCTTGGCCGGCGGAGGAGATACGCAGTATTTT. Its translation is CASSLAGGGDTQYF.

The chain couples TRBV2 to TRBJ2-2; D is perhaps TRBD1 (5 bases). The CDR3 length is 14 residues. Deletions cut 4 bases from V and 5 bases from J, with 11 bases between. The germline V gene encodes CDR1 SNHLY and CDR2 FYNNEI. The CDR3 spells CASSVDQGTGELFF. CDR3 sequence (DNA): TGTGCCAGCAGTGTGGACCAGGGAACCGGGGAGCTGTTTTTT.

The gene calls are TRBV29-1 and TRBJ2-2; no firm D call. Trimming left V 1 base short and J 6 bases short, with 6 bases between. Germline-derived CDR1 and CDR2 are SQVTM and ANQGSEA. This CDR3 has 12 residues. Here the CDR3 reads CSVEGLPGELFF. CDR3 DNA: TGCAGCGTTGAAGGGCTTCCCGGGGAGCTGTTTTTT.

The rearrangement uses TRBV20-1 and TRBJ1-2; no reliable D call. With 1 base removed from V and 8 bases from J, the gap between germline ends came to 5 bases. Germline loops: CDR1 DFQATT, CDR2 SNEGSKA (reference sequence). The CDR3 totals 10 residues. The CDR3 coding sequence is TGCAGTGCTAGAGGGGAGGGCTACACCTTC. It is translated as CSARGEGYTF.

V is TRBV7-3 and J is TRBJ2-3; 7 positions agree with TRBD1. V trimming: 2 bases; J trimming: 0 bases; junction bases outside the gene matches: 11. This CDR3 has 18 amino acids. Germline CDR1 and CDR2: SGHTA and FQGTGA. CDR3 amino acids: CASSLSRDSVLSTDTQYF. In DNA form, the CDR3 reads TGTGCCAGCAGCTTATCCCGGGACAGCGTTCTTAGCACAGATACGCAGTATTTT.

The chain has TRBV7-2 and TRBJ2-7, with D perhaps TRBD1 (6 bases). CDR3 size: 14 residues. Germline CDR1 SGHTA, CDR2 FQGNSA. V gave up 6 bases and J gave up 3 bases, with 15 bases separating them. The CDR3 sequence is CASRPGTQDYEQYF. The CDR3 DNA sequence: TGTGCCAGCAGACCCGGGACACAAGACTACGAGCAGTACTTC.

The gene calls are TRBV2 and TRBJ1-5; TRBD1 matches at 9 bases. The CDR3 covers 15 residues. CDR1 and CDR2 (germline): SNHLY, FYNNEI. V was clipped by 0 bases and J by 6 bases; unmatched bases: 3. The DNA of the CDR3 is TGTGCCAGCAGTGAAGCTGGGACAGGGAGTCAGCCCCAGCATTTT. Protein: CASSEAGTGSQPQHF.

The rearrangement links TRBV27 to TRBJ1-6, with TRBD1 matching over 7 bases. This CDR3 region has 14 residues. The germline CDR1 and CDR2 sequences are MNHEY and SMNVEV (reference sequence). V was clipped by 8 bases and J by 9 bases; unmatched bases: 10. The CDR3 region has the DNA TGTGCCAGCGGAAAGACAGGGATCGGTTCACCCCTCCACTTT. This gives the protein CASGKTGIGSPLHF.

The chain joins TRBV29-1 to TRBJ1-2; possible D gene TRBD1, 6 bases. Germline loops: CDR1 SQVTM, CDR2 ANQGSEA. The V and J ends lost 5 bases and 4 bases respectively, with 8 bases between them. The CDR3 loop spans 11 amino acids. DNA for the CDR3: TGCAGCGTTAAGGACAGCTATGGCTACACCTTC. Protein sequence: CSVKDSYGYTF.

V usage is TRBV11-2 and J usage is TRBJ2-7; the D gene is possibly TRBD2 (7 bases). Germline-derived CDR1 and CDR2 are SGHAT and FQNNGV. Trimming removed 5 bases at V and 5 bases at J, with 19 bases between. This CDR3 region has 15 residues. For the CDR3, the DNA is TGTGCCAGCAGCCCCAGAACGGGGGGCCAAAACGAGCAGTACTTC. Its protein is CASSPRTGGQNEQYF.

V usage is TRBV14 and J usage is TRBJ2-1; 11 bases align to TRBD1. The germline V gene encodes CDR1 SGHDN and CDR2 FVKESK. The J segment lost 7 bases and the V segment lost 5 bases, leaving 10 bases of the junction unmatched. The CDR3 consists of 16 residues. CDR3 bases: TGTGCCAGCAGCGAGACTGGACAGGGGGCGAGAAATGAGCAGTTCTTC. This encodes CASSETGQGARNEQFF.

This clone was counted once. The chain recombines TRBV4-1 with TRBJ1-4; 8 positions match TRBD1. From germline, CDR1 is MGHRA and CDR2 YSYEKL. The CDR3 runs 14 residues. J gave up 3 bases and V 5 bases, and 2 bases lay outside the gene matches. The CDR3 spells CASSTGGANEKLFF. The CDR3 DNA reads as TGCGCCAGCAGCACAGGGGGGGCTAATGAAAAACTGTTTTTT.

The chain employs TRBV27 and TRBJ2-1; 10 nucleotides agree with TRBD2. The germline V gene encodes CDR1 MNHEY and CDR2 SMNVEV (reference sequence). The CDR3 has 16 residues. After removal of 5 bases from V and 9 bases from J, the junction contained 13 bases not matched to a gene. The CDR3 is CASSPTAGGGVGEQFF. Here the CDR3 DNA reads TGTGCCAGCAGTCCTACAGCGGGGGGGGGCGTAGGTGAGCAGTTCTTC.

V usage is TRBV5-5 and J usage is TRBJ2-7; tentatively, D is TRBD2 (5 bases). The V gene's germline CDR1 is SGHKS and CDR2 YYEKEE (reference sequence). The length of the CDR3 is 14 residues. Trimming stripped 0 bases from V and 2 bases from J, with 9 bases between. The CDR3 is CASSLEWETYEQYF. The CDR3 nucleotides are TGTGCCAGCAGCTTGGAGTGGGAGACCTACGAGCAGTACTTC.

The V call is TRBV27, the J call TRBJ1-1, with TRBD1 matching 9 bases. CDR1 is MNHEY, CDR2 SMNVEV, per germline (reference sequence). The trim removed 5 bases at V and 6 bases at J, leaving 4 bases unmatched. The CDR3 length is 13 residues. For the CDR3, the DNA is TGTGCCAGCAGTCCGGGACAGGGTCCTGAAGCTTTCTTT. This translates into CASSPGQGPEAFF.

V is TRBV9 and J is TRBJ2-7; the match to TRBD2 covers 7 bases. CDR3 size: 14 residues. Trimming cost V 0 bases and J 2 bases; bases outside gene matches: 2. Germline-derived CDR1 and CDR2 are SGDLS and YYNGEE. CDR3 nucleotides: TGTGCCAGCAGCGTAGCGGGGGGACCCTACGAGCAGTACTTC. This encodes CASSVAGGPYEQYF. Filled out from reference TRBV9 and TRBJ2-7, the complete variable domain reads DSGVTQTPKHLITATGQRVTLRCSPRSGDLSVYWYQQSLDQGLQFLIQYYNGEERAKGNILERFSAQQFPDLHSELNLSSLELGDSALYFCASSVAGGPYEQYFGPGTRLTVT.

The chain uses TRBV6-5 and TRBJ1-6, with 7 bases aligning to TRBD1. CDR3 length: 14 residues. Germline trimming cut 7 bases from V and 9 bases from J; bases unmatched to any gene: 9. Germline V gives CDR1 MNHEY, CDR2 SVGAGI. The CDR3 nucleotides read TGTGCCAGCAACCCGACAGGGCCTAGTTCACCCCTCCACTTT. Protein: CASNPTGPSSPLHF.

The chain combines TRBV19 with TRBJ2-1, with D perhaps matching TRBD2 (7 bases). Germline V lookup: CDR1 LNHDA, CDR2 SQIVND (reference sequence). CDR3 length: 16 residues. Trimming shortened V by 6 bases and J by 3 bases, and 18 bases separated the two germline ends. The CDR3: CASRIFGGGDYNEQFF. CDR3 nucleotide sequence: TGTGCCAGTAGAATCTTCGGAGGGGGGGACTACAATGAGCAGTTCTTC.

This chain links TRBV12-5 with TRBJ2-3, with 11 bases fitting TRBD2. This CDR3 is built from 16 residues. Germline CDR1 LGHNT, CDR2 FRNRAP. Losses at the gene ends were 1 base for V and 2 bases for J; bases not matched to a gene: 2. The CDR3 DNA is TGTGCTAGTGGTTTGGGACTAGCGGGGAACACAGATACGCAGTATTTT. Its translation is CASGLGLAGNTDTQYF.

V gene TRBV24-1 combines with J gene TRBJ2-2; 8 bases map to TRBD1. Per germline, CDR1 KGHDR and CDR2 SFDVKD. The CDR3 is 16 residues long. V lost 4 bases to trimming and J lost 1 base; unmatched junction nucleotides: 4. CDR3 nucleotides: TGTGCCACCAGTGACGCCGGGACAGGGAACACCGGGGAGCTGTTTTTT. Translating it yields CATSDAGTGNTGELFF.

The gene calls are TRBV2 and TRBJ1-1; tentative D call: TRBD1 (5 bases). CDR1 SNHLY and CDR2 FYNNEI come from the germline V gene. The CDR3 loop spans 12 amino acids. Trimming removed 5 bases from V and 1 base from J, with 5 bases in between. This CDR3 is CASSQGNTEAFF. For the CDR3, the DNA is TGTGCCAGCAGTCAGGGGAACACTGAAGCTTTCTTT.

This clone occurred a few times. The genes are TRBV9 and TRBJ2-7; 8 nucleotides align to TRBD1. CDR1 and CDR2 (germline): SGDLS, YYNGEE. This CDR3 contains 19 residues. V lost 0 bases and J lost 5; bases outside the gene matches: 19. CDR3 sequence (DNA): TGTGCCAGCAGCGTAGCGGGGGTGACAGGGGCCAGGCTTGAGGACGAGCAGTACTTC. Its translation: CASSVAGVTGARLEDEQYF.

The gene calls are TRBV3-1 (or the pseudogene TRBV3-2) and TRBJ2-7, with D maybe TRBD1 (6 bases). This CDR3 comprises 12 residues. CDR1 is LGHDT, CDR2 YNNKEL, per germline (reference sequence). V dropped 4 bases and J dropped 7 bases, with 11 bases sitting between them. This chain's CDR3 is CASSLDRGEQYF. The DNA for the CDR3 is TGTGCCAGCAGCCTGGATAGGGGGGAGCAGTACTTC.

V usage is TRBV4-3 and J usage is TRBJ1-4; no reliable D call. Germline V gene data show CDR1 as LGHNA and CDR2 as YSLEER. V was trimmed by 0 bases and J by 8 bases, leaving 13 bases between them. This CDR3 is 15 amino acids long. CDR3 amino acids: CASSQEGRLLEKLFF. As DNA, the CDR3 is TGCGCCAGCAGCCAAGAAGGGAGATTACTAGAAAAACTGTTTTTT.

This chain links TRBV6-5 with TRBJ2-7, with TRBD2 as a possible D gene (5 bases). The germline V gene has CDR1 MNHEY and CDR2 SVGAGI. This CDR3 is built from 13 residues. Trimming cost V 6 bases and J 2 bases, with 11 bases left between them. The CDR3 DNA sequence: TGTGCCAGCAGGTCGCCGACTACCTACGAGCAGTACTTC. The encoded protein is CASRSPTTYEQYF.

The chain recombines TRBV27 with TRBJ2-7; 10 bases are a match to TRBD1. Germline loops: CDR1 MNHEY, CDR2 SMNVEV (reference sequence). Losses at the gene ends were 1 base for V and 6 bases for J; bases not matched to a gene: 9. This CDR3 spans 16 amino acids. CDR3 bases: TGTGCCAGCAGTTTATTTACGGGGACAGGGGTGGCCGAGCAGTACTTC. As protein: CASSLFTGTGVAEQYF.